This T cell receptor (beta chain) was retrieved from a study of shared clonotypes between healthy human individuals (dated by TCRdb to 2018 to 2020). Regarding the complete study: A couple of women and three men aged 18 to 49 years were included in the cohort. For each donor, CD4 naive and CD4 memory were each run on three plates, CD8 naive on two plates, and CD8 memory on one plate. To estimate repertoire size and how much clonotype sharing occurs between individuals, the study deeply sequenced the blood TCR repertoires of about five healthy adults. Different laboratories and diverse techniques were used to prepare libraries and sequence TCR repertoires, to increase sequencing depth and limit assay-specific biases. Per donor, leukapheresis produced somewhere between about 0.9 and 9.5 billion PBMCs.

The paper's findings and limits, for the study overall: Incomplete sequencing was indicated by rarefaction of sorted-subset datasets, despite the large sequencing depth. Sampling was restricted to blood, and TCR repertoires in tissue are likely to differ from TCR repertoires in blood. Pairwise subsampling led to the expectation that sequencing depth would affect the degree of clonotype sharing among donors. Naive subsets generally had larger estimated clonotype richness than memory subsets. Higher generation probabilities were observed for clonotypes shared by all four sorted-subset donors than for non-shared clonotypes. Across four donors, 5% to 6% of naive CD4, roughly 3.8% of naive CD8, under 2.5% of memory CD4, and approximately 0.4% of memory CD8 clonotypes were shared. Because the study included a small number of donors, the genetic and exposure-history diversity represented was limited.

CD8 naive samples consisted of CD45RO-negative cells that were positively selected for CCR7, yielding a CD45RA+CCR7+ population without TemRA cells. The donors were healthy, HIV-negative adults who had no recently reported acute infections or vaccinations. Every donor was a Caucasian adult living in Nashville, Tennessee, USA. Blood was obtained by leukapheresis, after which PBMCs were separated by Ficoll-Histopaque density gradient centrifugation and cryopreserved in liquid nitrogen vapor phase. Purity and quantity of every magnetically sorted T cell population were checked by analytical flow cytometry. Each sorted fraction had its genomic DNA isolated and then quantified by UV absorbance on a Nanodrop 2000c. The CDR1 and CDR2 encoded by the germline V gene (reference sequence) are MNHEY and SMNVEV. The CDR3 has 13 amino acids, counting the end cysteine and phenylalanine. Here the CDR3 DNA is all that survives: 39 bases in frame from base 1. V is shortened by 2 bases, J by 1 base, and the region joining them spans 5 bases.

Using the deep immunoSEQ assay, TCR CDR3 regions were amplified from genomic DNA by multiplex PCR. Extracted genomic DNA from each cell subset was distributed evenly across all wells of several immunoSEQ 96-well plates, and each plate was treated as a replicate. For sorted subsets, about 200 ng genomic DNA, equal to 30,000 to 35,000 T cell genomes, was loaded into each replicate PCR. Purified libraries were measured with a Qubit 3.0 fluorometer, size-checked on a Bioanalyzer 2100, and measured again with the KAPA Library Quantification kit. A separate single-read 150-cycle Illumina NextSeq 550 flow cell was used to sequence each immunoSEQ 96-well plate. The published analysis was carried out like this. Because the immunoSEQ output held only junctional sequences and lacked quality scores, the filtering could not match the filtering applied to full-length reads. To assign V/J genes and CDR3, sequences were annotated using PyIR, a Python wrapper for IgBLAST v1.9, with IMGT germline references. Any read was removed if the V/J assignment was weak (E-value above 1e-6), the CDR3 was missing, or the read contained stop codons, out-of-frame junctions, or ambiguous translated residues. V3J clonotypes were defined by identical inferred V gene, J gene, and CDR3 amino acid sequence. The percentage overlap between two repertoires was calculated by dividing the number of shared unique clonotypes by the size of the smaller repertoire. RTK rarefaction, the Chao1 estimator, and Recon v2.1 estimates of unobserved clonotypes were used to assess repertoire richness. For all TCRbeta clonotypes obtained by the gDNA method from a few donors, generation probabilities were computed with OLGA. The clones in this table, taken by TCRdb from immuneACCESS, are in-frame only. Not every clone is retained; where verified, under half of the shortfall comes from an unresolved V gene, and the cause of the rest is unknown. V, J and clone size are taken as reported in that table, and D and trimming were inferred from the DNA itself. The sample records under 2,000,000 clones, over 85% of which are singletons. The top ten clones comprise approximately 1.2% of the sample.

With respect to this clone: Its target antigen remains unknown. The record has no base qualities; no much larger clone is one base away.

The V gene is TRBV27 and the J gene is TRBJ1-2; the D gene is unclear. Sequences were obtained from naive CD8+ T cells sorted from blood. Per the publication, the cell subset or site label means: CD45RA+CCR7+. The clonotype was recovered from a man aged 18 to 29 in good health. The encoded CDR3 is CASSLRNNYGYTF. Read as DNA, the sequence is TGTGCCAGCAGTTTACGGAATAACTATGGCTACACCTTC.